A single sample is the source of the 29 T cell receptor beta chains below, sequenced in a study of blood T cell repertoires in COVID-19. Produced via immunoSEQ multiplex PCR; TCRdb's table is partial and in-frame only. The sample yields roughly 200,000 clones, more than 70% seen once. The material sequenced was peripheral blood. The receptors derive from a woman aged 55-70 years with acute or convalescent COVID-19.

The chain has TRBV19 and TRBJ1-2; 10 bases fit TRBD1. The CDR3 is 13 amino acids. The V segment lost 10 bases and the J segment 7 bases; nucleotides outside the gene matches: 9. Germline lookup yields CDR1 LNHDA and CDR2 SQIVND (reference sequence). CDR3 in amino acids: CAIRTGGFGGYTF. For the CDR3, the DNA is TGTGCCATTCGGACAGGGGGTTTTGGTGGCTACACCTTC.

V is TRBV27 and J is TRBJ2-7; tentative D call: TRBD2 (6 bases). Germline CDR1 and CDR2: MNHEY and SMNVEV (reference sequence). Trimming stripped 3 bases from V and 6 bases from J, with 12 bases between. The CDR3 has 13 amino acids. The CDR3 sequence: CASSFRLVSEQYF. CDR3 bases: TGTGCCAGCAGTTTCCGACTAGTCTCCGAGCAGTACTTC.

This rearrangement joins TRBV18 to TRBJ2-7, with 12 positions matching TRBD1. Losses at the gene ends were 6 bases for V and 6 bases for J; bases not matched to a gene: 9. The germline V gene encodes CDR1 KGHSH and CDR2 LQKENI. The CDR3 is made up of 15 amino acids. The CDR3 sequence: CASSQSGTGGVEQYF. DNA for the CDR3: TGTGCCAGCTCGCAGTCCGGGACAGGGGGCGTCGAGCAGTACTTC.

In its sample, this clone was seen a few times. This chain uses TRBV5-1 with TRBJ2-5; D might be TRBD1 (5 bases). Germline values: CDR1 SGHRS, CDR2 YFSETQ. With 3 bases removed from V and 5 bases from J, the gap between germline ends came to 5 bases. The CDR3 consists of 11 residues. The CDR3 coding sequence is TGCGCCAGCAGCTCAGGGGAGACCCAGTACTTC. Translation gives CASSSGETQYF.

The chain recombines TRBV4-2 with TRBJ1-4; D is ambiguous. Germline CDR1 and CDR2: LGHNA and YNFKEQ. The CDR3 sequence is 14 residues long. V gave up 0 bases and J gave up 5 bases, with 7 bases separating them. CDR3 protein: CASSQDGGNEKLFF. The DNA for the CDR3 is TGTGCCAGCAGCCAAGATGGAGGGAATGAAAAACTGTTTTTT.

This clone was counted between two and nine times. The chain has TRBV12-3 or TRBV12-4 and TRBJ1-2; D perhaps matches TRBD1 (6 bases). Trimming took off 7 bases at V and 8 bases at J, with 11 bases between the two ends. The CDR3 has 11 residues. CDR3 nucleotide sequence: TGTGCCAGCACTCTTACAGGGGGCTACACCTTC. It codes for CASTLTGGYTF.

In DNA form, the CDR3 reads TGTGCTAGTGGTTTGGGGGGGGCTAGCGGGAGCTCCTACGAGCAGTACGTC. This translates into CASGLGGASGSSYEQYV. The chain joins TRBV12-5 to TRBJ2-7; 10 bases are shared with TRBD2. With 1 base clipped from V and 0 bases from J, the junction kept 6 bases outside the gene matches. Germline V gene sequence: CDR1 LGHNT, CDR2 FRNRAP. The CDR3 sequence is 17 residues long.

V and J are TRBV5-1 and TRBJ2-1; 7 bases align to TRBD2. The CDR3 length is 16 residues. V was clipped by 7 bases and J by 0 bases; unmatched bases: 10. Germline V gene sequence: CDR1 SGHRS, CDR2 YFSETQ. This CDR3 reads CASGGGSGSSYNEQFF. CDR3 nucleotides: TGCGCCAGCGGCGGGGGTAGTGGGAGCTCCTACAATGAGCAGTTCTTC.

V usage is TRBV7-9 and J usage is TRBJ2-1, with D hard to call. Trimming cost V 7 bases and J 8 bases, with 9 bases left between them. CDR1 is SEHNR, CDR2 FQNEAQ, per germline (reference sequence). CDR3 length: 11 residues. The CDR3 spells CASTSFDEQFF. CDR3 sequence (DNA): TGTGCCAGCACCTCCTTTGATGAGCAGTTCTTC.

This chain links TRBV18 with TRBJ1-2, with 11 bases fitting TRBD1. Trimming took 4 bases from V and 0 from J; bases not matched to a gene: 10. CDR1 KGHSH and CDR2 LQKENI come from the germline V gene. The CDR3 is 18 residues long. The CDR3 region has the DNA TGTGCCAGCTCACAGAGGACAGGGGGCTCTTCTGCTAACTATGGCTACACCTTC. Amino acid sequence: CASSQRTGGSSANYGYTF.

This clone was seen a single time. The chain uses TRBV11-3 and TRBJ2-5; no definite D call. Germline assignment: CDR1 SGHNT and CDR2 YENEEA. The CDR3 sequence is 16 residues long. The germline V and J ends were trimmed by 0 bases and 0 bases, with 11 bases remaining between them. This CDR3 reads CASSLEFGGNQETQYF. For the CDR3, the DNA is TGTGCCAGCAGCTTAGAATTTGGCGGAAACCAAGAGACCCAGTACTTC.

The chain is built from TRBV3-1 (or the pseudogene TRBV3-2) and TRBJ2-1; D unclear. Germline CDR1 and CDR2: LGHDT and YNNKEL (reference sequence). Trimming took 1 base from V and 9 from J, leaving 13 bases between them. CDR3 length: 14 amino acids. CDR3 protein: CASSQVRSSSEQFF. The CDR3, as DNA: TGTGCCAGCAGCCAAGTGCGAAGCTCTAGTGAGCAGTTCTTC.

The table lists this clone with a count of one. The V and J genes are TRBV19 and TRBJ1-6; 9 bases agree with TRBD1. Trimming at V came to 4 bases and at J to 8 bases, leaving 9 bases not matched to a gene. This CDR3 spans 16 amino acids. Looked up from germline, CDR1 is LNHDA and CDR2 is SQIVND (reference sequence). The CDR3 reads CASSTSGTGKYSPLHF. The CDR3 DNA sequence: TGTGCCAGTAGTACTTCCGGGACAGGGAAATATTCACCCCTCCACTTT.

This rearrangement joins TRBV5-1 to TRBJ1-6; tentative D call: TRBD1 (6 bases). V dropped 4 bases and J dropped 0 bases, with 17 bases sitting between them. The CDR3 sequence is 18 residues long. Germline loops: CDR1 SGHRS, CDR2 YFSETQ. The CDR3 DNA is TGCGCCAGCAGCCCCTTGGACAGCCCGAGCTCCTATAATTCACCCCTCCACTTT. Residues: CASSPLDSPSSYNSPLHF.

The genes are TRBV7-9 and TRBJ2-1; D perhaps matches TRBD1 (6 bases). CDR1 is SEHNR and CDR2 is FQNEAQ in the germline V gene (reference sequence). CDR3 length: 16 residues. V shed 3 bases and J shed 0 bases, with 12 bases lying between them. The CDR3 sequence: CASSFGQRRSYNEQFF. CDR3 bases: TGTGCCAGCAGCTTTGGACAGCGCCGCTCCTACAATGAGCAGTTCTTC.

The chain uses TRBV5-1 and TRBJ2-5; 7 bases fit TRBD2. CDR1 is SGHRS, CDR2 YFSETQ, per germline. This CDR3 is 15 amino acids long. Trimming cost V 6 bases and J 5 bases; bases outside gene matches: 13. The CDR3 DNA sequence: TGCGCCAGCACCCGGGGAGGGGCACCTGCCGAGACCCAGTACTTC. Protein sequence: CASTRGGAPAETQYF.

The V call is TRBV20-1, the J call TRBJ2-1, with D maybe TRBD2 (5 bases). This CDR3 is 14 amino acids long. Germline CDR1 reads DFQATT; CDR2 reads SNEGSKA (reference sequence). Trimming took off 3 bases at V and 0 bases at J, with 9 bases between the two ends. The CDR3 loop is CSASAGSSYNEQFF. CDR3 coding DNA: TGCAGTGCTAGTGCTGGGAGCTCCTACAATGAGCAGTTCTTC.

The chain is built from TRBV19 and TRBJ1-1; 9 positions agree with TRBD1. V dropped 6 bases and J dropped 4; count of bases not matched to a gene: 9. Germline CDR1 and CDR2: LNHDA and SQIVND (reference sequence). This CDR3 contains 15 residues. CDR3 in DNA: TGTGCCAGTAGGAGGGACAGGGAGACGGGCACTGAAGCTTTCTTT. Its protein product is CASRRDRETGTEAFF.

The genes are TRBV29-1 and TRBJ1-2, with a possible D match to TRBD1 (5 bases). V was cut by 5 bases and J by 4 bases, with 14 bases left in between. This CDR3 is 13 amino acids long. The germline CDR1 and CDR2 sequences are SQVTM and ANQGSEA. The CDR3 here is CSVHLGPGYGYTF. The CDR3 nucleotides read TGCAGCGTTCACCTGGGGCCGGGCTATGGCTACACCTTC. Based on the CDR3 plus reference TRBV29-1 and TRBJ1-2, the full variable domain is SAVISQKPSRDICQRGTSLTIQCQVDSQVTMMFWYRQQPGQSLTLIATANQGSEATYESGFVIDKFPISRPNLTFSTLTVSNMSPEDSSIYLCSVHLGPGYGYTFGSGTRLTVV.

The chain employs TRBV5-1 and TRBJ2-1, with 9 positions matching TRBD2. In germline, CDR1 is SGHRS, CDR2 YFSETQ. This CDR3 has 15 residues. V lost 2 bases, J lost 3 bases, and 3 bases stayed unmatched. The CDR3 sequence is CASSFASGIYNEQFF. The DNA of the CDR3 is TGCGCCAGCAGCTTCGCTAGCGGGATCTACAATGAGCAGTTCTTC.

As concerns this clone: Different DNA sequences within this sample yield the same CDR3. The chain carries TRBV28 and TRBJ1-2; weak D call: TRBD1 (5 bases). V was trimmed by 2 bases and J by 0 bases, leaving 7 bases between them. Germline lookup yields CDR1 MDHEN and CDR2 SYDVKM. The CDR3 is made up of 14 amino acids. The CDR3 DNA reads TGTGCCAGCAGTTTAGGAGGGGCTAACTATGGCTACACCTTC. Translating gives CASSLGGANYGYTF.

J is TRBJ2-1 and V is TRBV11-3; possibly TRBD1 for D (5 bases). This CDR3 spans 15 amino acids. The V gene's germline CDR1 is SGHNT and CDR2 YENEEA. The V end was cut by 5 bases, the J end by 0 bases, with 11 bases between. Here the CDR3 DNA reads TGTGCCAGCAGCCCAGGGCGCAGCTCCTACAATGAGCAGTTCTTC. It translates to CASSPGRSSYNEQFF.

The rearrangement uses TRBV7-9 and TRBJ1-2; no clear D. CDR1 and CDR2 (germline): SEHNR, FQNEAQ (reference sequence). V lost 3 bases and J 8 bases, leaving 13 bases between the germline ends. This CDR3 region has 13 residues. The CDR3 bases are TGTGCCAGCAGCTTGGAGGCCCTGAGGGGCTACACCTTC. Translation gives CASSLEALRGYTF.

The J gene is TRBJ1-5, the V gene TRBV2, with D maybe TRBD1 (6 bases). The CDR3 covers 14 residues. From germline, CDR1 is SNHLY and CDR2 FYNNEI. The germline V and J ends were trimmed by 6 bases and 4 bases, with 13 bases remaining between them. The CDR3 sequence: CASRKGGGNQPQHF. CDR3 sequence (DNA): TGTGCCAGCAGGAAGGGGGGAGGGAATCAGCCCCAGCATTTT.

The V call is TRBV7-8, the J call TRBJ1-1; TRBD1 is a possible D gene (5 bases). In germline, CDR1 is SGHVS, CDR2 FQNEAQ. The CDR3 is 15 residues long. V was pared by 3 bases and J by 0 bases, with 11 bases between. DNA of the CDR3: TGTGCCAGCAGCTTGCAAGGGGCCCTGAACACTGAAGCTTTCTTT. Protein product: CASSLQGALNTEAFF.

This clone has only one observation. The V call is TRBV28, the J call TRBJ2-1; 10 nucleotides agree with TRBD1. This CDR3 is built from 13 residues. V dropped 11 bases and J dropped 3; count of bases not matched to a gene: 4. CDR1 is MDHEN, CDR2 SYDVKM, per germline. In DNA form, the CDR3 reads TGTGCCTGCCGGGACAGGGGCTACAATGAGCAGTTCTTC. Its translation: CACRDRGYNEQFF.

The V gene is TRBV11-2, the J gene TRBJ1-2; D ambiguous. Germline CDR1 and CDR2: SGHAT and FQNNGV. Trimming took 1 base from V and 7 from J, leaving 4 bases between them. The CDR3 covers 11 residues. This CDR3 is CASSLGVGYTF. Written as DNA, the CDR3 is TGTGCCAGCAGCTTAGGAGTTGGCTACACCTTC.

The chain uses TRBV3-1 (or the pseudogene TRBV3-2) and TRBJ2-1, with D perhaps matching TRBD2 (6 bases). This CDR3 has 14 residues. The V end lost 5 bases, the J end lost 7 bases, and 15 bases lay between the germline ends. Per the germline V gene, CDR1 is LGHDT and CDR2 is YNNKEL (reference sequence). CDR3 sequence (DNA): TGTGCCAGCAGCAGGACGACTAGAGCAAATGAGCAGTTCTTC. Translated: CASSRTTRANEQFF.

This rearrangement joins TRBV6-4 to TRBJ1-2, with TRBD1 matching 7 bases. Germline lookup yields CDR1 MRHNA and CDR2 SNTAGT. The CDR3 extends over 15 amino acids. V shed 7 bases and J 2 bases; nucleotides not matched to a gene: 10. The CDR3 DNA follows: TGTGCCAGCACCCCACAGCCAGGGGGGAACTATGGCTACACCTTC. It encodes CASTPQPGGNYGYTF.